This TCR beta chain was found in a study of CD8 T cells in ankylosing spondylitis. Overall study findings and caveats: One TCR beta motif, made up of seven to nine highly homologous variants, appeared characteristic of ankylosing spondylitis blood.

Libraries of TCR beta came from quantitative 5'-RACE with molecular barcodes. From the 5' RACE reads, TCRdb called clonotypes with MiXCR, one entry per CDR3 protein. The sample shows about 92,000 distinct CDR3 sequences, around 10% of them seen only once. This clonotype was picked up many times. The antigen is not known. The origin of this receptor is a male donor with ankylosing spondylitis or in good health (not recorded which). Material: blood, either unsorted or a sorted T cell fraction (not recorded which).

The CDR3 nucleotides read TGTGCCAGCAGCTCCCGCCTCCACGAGCAGTACTTC. As protein: CASSSRLHEQYF. The chain carries TRBV7-3 and TRBJ2-7, with D unresolved. Germline V CDR1 and CDR2: SGHTA, FQGTGA. This CDR3 has 12 amino acids. V lost 4 bases and J 5 bases, leaving 9 bases between the germline ends.